The source of this TCR beta chain is a study of vaccination and CD4 T cells after COVID-19. Findings of the study overall: For SARS-CoV-2-reactive clonotypes, the median went from about 22 to 38, a nonsignificant increase.

The CDR3 totals 13 residues. CDR1 is SGHTS, CDR2 YDEGEE, per germline. Trimming removed 3 bases at V and 1 base at J, with 7 bases between. On this clonotype itself: Its cognate antigen is unknown.

The treatment is: approximately nine-day PBMC culture with coronavirus spike peptide pools or control peptides (ViraFEST assay). An Oncomine TCR Beta short-read assay was used to sequence the DNA from cultured CD4+ T cells. After culture, CD4+ T cells served as the source for genomic DNA extraction. TCRdb re-analysed the PCR reads in MiXCR, keeping a single row per CDR3 protein. The table has 8,500 to 13,000 distinct CDR3 sequences, 25% to 40% seen once. Sequencing input: CD4+ T cells from blood, cultured in vitro. The chain uses TRBV5-8 and TRBJ2-5, with D uncertain. The receptor comes from a human donor who had recovered from COVID-19. CDR3 amino acids: CASSSWPQETQYF. CDR3 DNA: TGTGCCAGCAGCTCCTGGCCCCAAGAGACCCAGTACTTC. Filled out from reference TRBV5-8 and TRBJ2-5, the complete variable domain reads EAGVTQSPTHLIKTRGQQATLRCSPISGHTSVYWYQQALGLGLQFLLWYDEGEERNRGNFPPRFSGRQFPNYSSELNVNALELEDSALYLCASSSWPQETQYFGPGTRLLVL.